The rows below give T cell receptor beta chains drawn from one sample of a study of cytotoxic CD8 clonotypes in ibrutinib-treated CLL. Clones were sequenced by immunoSEQ multiplex PCR, and TCRdb holds only the in-frame ones, with some missing. The sample holds about 270,000 clones, around 76% seen once. The specimen was PBMCs, collected at disease progression, from a patient treated with ibrutinib. Receptors originate from a human donor with chronic lymphocytic leukemia. Each CDR3 is given with its conserved first and last residue. Each record gives: CDR3 protein, CDR3 DNA, J gene, V gene, D gene, clone size. A D gene is named only where the DNA matches it firmly. Clone size, where shown, is once, few, many, or a class for clones that have expanded.

CASSQAAWFPAFF TGTGCCAGCAGTCAGGCCGCTTGGTTCCCAGCTTTCTTT TRBJ1-1 TRBV6-5 NA NA
CASSLLANYGYTF TGCGCCAGCAGCTTACTAGCTAACTATGGCTACACCTTC TRBJ1-2 TRBV5-1 NA few
CASSLLINYRDRSYEQYF TGTGCCAGCTCACTCCTCATAAACTACCGGGACAGATCCTACGAGCAGTACTTC TRBJ2-7 TRBV18 TRBD1 NA
CASSKDRGRTGELFF TGCGCCAGCAGCAAGGACAGGGGTCGGACCGGGGAGCTGTTTTTT TRBJ2-2 TRBV5-1 TRBD1 NA
CASSDSGNTIYF TGTGCCAGCAGTGACTCTGGAAACACCATATATTTT TRBJ1-3 TRBV25-1 NA NA
CASSTLAGGPREQYF TGTGCCAGTAGTACCCTAGCGGGGGGGCCGCGGGAGCAGTACTTC TRBJ2-7 TRBV19 TRBD2 NA
CASSLTGTGKEQYF TGTGCCAGCAGTTTAACCGGGACAGGTAAAGAGCAGTACTTC TRBJ2-7 TRBV27 TRBD1 many
CASSVRGLEQFF TGTGCCAGCAGTGTGAGAGGGCTTGAGCAGTTCTTC TRBJ2-1 TRBV6-1 NA NA
CASSVASRDLEEAFF TGTGCCAGCAGCGTAGCTTCCAGGGACCTGGAAGAAGCTTTCTTT TRBJ1-1 TRBV9 NA NA
CASSQDEGEVEAFF TGCGCCAGCAGCCAAGATGAGGGGGAGGTTGAAGCTTTCTTT TRBJ1-1 TRBV4-1 NA NA
CAWRHRGNYGYTF TGTGCCTGGAGACACAGGGGTAACTATGGCTACACCTTC TRBJ1-2 TRBV30 TRBD1 few
CATRQGSYGYTF TGTGCCACGCGTCAGGGCTCCTATGGCTACACCTTC TRBJ1-2 TRBV28 NA NA
CASRSEDAEQFF TGTGCCAGCAGGAGTGAAGATGCTGAGCAGTTCTTC TRBJ2-1 TRBV7-9 NA few
CASMGLESYEQYF TGTGCCAGCATGGGACTCGAATCCTACGAGCAGTACTTC TRBJ2-7 TRBV2 NA NA
CASSDSVRRSLGDEQFF TGTGCCAGCAGTGACTCGGTACGCAGGAGCCTCGGGGATGAGCAGTTCTTC TRBJ2-1 TRBV6-4 NA NA
CASSVTGLINYGYTF TGTGCCAGCAGTGTAACAGGACTGATTAACTATGGCTACACCTTC TRBJ1-2 TRBV6-4 NA few
CASSIRGGQGYEQYF TGTGCCAGCAGTATCCGGGGTGGGCAGGGCTACGAGCAGTACTTC TRBJ2-7 TRBV27 NA NA
CASSWPASGGRETQYF TGTGCCAGCAGCTGGCCGGCGAGCGGGGGCCGGGAGACCCAGTACTTC TRBJ2-5 TRBV5-4 TRBD2 NA
CASSLGGQVYNSPLHF TGTGCCAGCAGCTTAGGGGGACAGGTCTATAATTCACCCCTCCACTTT TRBJ1-6 TRBV7-9 TRBD1 NA
CASSLAGPYEQYF TGTGCCAGCAGCTTAGCAGGCCCCTACGAGCAGTACTTC TRBJ2-7 TRBV11-1 NA NA
CASSKEGSARLLFF TGCGCCAGCAGCAAAGAGGGTAGTGCGAGGTTGCTGTTTTTT TRBJ2-2 TRBV5-1 NA few
CASSVGNSGNEQFF TGTGCCAGCAGCGTAGGGAATTCGGGCAATGAGCAGTTCTTC TRBJ2-1 TRBV9 NA NA
CASSLGDRGPPQPQHF TGTGCCAGCAGCTTAGGGGACAGGGGTCCCCCTCAGCCCCAGCATTTT TRBJ1-5 TRBV7-2 TRBD1 NA
CASSQGGTGNTEAFF TGCGCCAGCAGCCAAGGGGGGACAGGGAACACTGAAGCTTTCTTT TRBJ1-1 TRBV4-1 TRBD1 NA
CASSVPSGSTDEQFF TGTGCCAGCAGCGTGCCTAGCGGGAGTACGGATGAGCAGTTCTTC TRBJ2-1 TRBV9 TRBD2 NA
CASRILDLGNTGELFF TGTGCCAGTAGAATCCTAGACTTGGGGAACACCGGGGAGCTGTTTTTT TRBJ2-2 TRBV19 NA once
CASSPYRTSHYGYTF TGCGCCAGCAGCCCGTACAGGACTAGTCACTATGGCTACACCTTC TRBJ1-2 TRBV5-1 NA NA
CASSQLLAGQETQYF TGCGCCAGCAGCCAACTACTAGCGGGCCAAGAGACCCAGTACTTC TRBJ2-5 TRBV4-1 TRBD2 NA
CASSPRDSSYEQYF TGTGCCAGCAGCCCCCGGGACAGCTCCTACGAGCAGTACTTC TRBJ2-7 TRBV7-9 TRBD1 NA
CASTSGSTDTQYF TGCGCCAGCACTAGCGGCAGCACAGATACGCAGTATTTT TRBJ2-3 TRBV5-1 TRBD2 NA
CASSATWNTGELFF TGTGCCAGCAGCGCGACTTGGAACACCGGGGAGCTGTTTTTT TRBJ2-2 TRBV9 NA NA
CASSAEIDTQYF TGTGCCAGCAGTGCCGAGATAGATACGCAGTATTTT TRBJ2-3 TRBV25-1 NA NA
CASSQDGAGFGNQPQHF TGCGCCAGCAGCCAAGATGGGGCAGGGTTCGGCAATCAGCCCCAGCATTTT TRBJ1-5 TRBV4-1 NA NA
CASSTGLYEQFF TGTGCCAGCAGCACAGGGTTGTATGAGCAGTTCTTC TRBJ2-1 TRBV27 NA NA
CASSYRTGPYQETQYF TGTGCCAGCTCGTACAGGACAGGACCGTACCAAGAGACCCAGTACTTC TRBJ2-5 TRBV18 TRBD1 NA
CASSPEVPISGANVLTF TGTGCCAGCAGCCCAGAGGTCCCGATCTCTGGGGCCAACGTCCTGACTTTC TRBJ2-6 TRBV7-9 NA NA
CASSYRVYEQYF TGTGCCAGCAGCTACAGGGTATACGAGCAGTACTTC TRBJ2-7 TRBV5-8 NA NA
CASSYSTTGNEQYF TGTGCCAGCAGTTACTCGACAACGGGGAACGAGCAGTACTTC TRBJ2-7 TRBV6-5 NA NA
CASSPLGLAGGGRTDTQYF TGTGCCAGCAGCCCACTGGGACTAGCGGGAGGGGGACGCACAGATACGCAGTATTTT TRBJ2-3 TRBV7-6 TRBD2 NA
CATSPANYGYTF TGTGCCACCTCGCCGGCTAACTATGGCTACACCTTC TRBJ1-2 TRBV7-9 NA few
CASSLYGQTYEQYF TGTGCCAGCAGCTTATACGGGCAGACCTACGAGCAGTACTTC TRBJ2-7 TRBV7-2 NA NA
CASSLLRHSQPQHF TGTGCCAGCAGTTTATTGAGACATAGCCAGCCCCAGCATTTT TRBJ1-5 TRBV28 NA once
CASSPGGANYGYTF TGTGCCAGCAGCCCTGGGGGCGCTAACTATGGCTACACCTTC TRBJ1-2 TRBV7-2 NA NA
CASSIGRGLAGGTGELFF TGTGCCAGCAGTATCGGGCGGGGTTTAGCGGGAGGAACCGGGGAGCTGTTTTTT TRBJ2-2 TRBV7-3 TRBD2 NA
CASSQERGWGSVNSPLHF TGTGCCAGCAGCCAAGAGAGGGGCTGGGGCAGCGTTAATTCACCCCTCCACTTT TRBJ1-6 TRBV4-2 NA NA
CASSPMRQPGGNQPQHF TGTGCCAGCTCACCAATGAGACAGCCAGGCGGGAATCAGCCCCAGCATTTT TRBJ1-5 TRBV18 NA few
CASSAATGWWHYGYTF TGCGCCAGCAGCGCAGCGACAGGGTGGTGGCACTATGGCTACACCTTC TRBJ1-2 TRBV5-1 TRBD1 NA
CASSQYEAYNSPLHF TGTGCCAGCAGCCAATACGAAGCCTATAATTCACCCCTCCACTTT TRBJ1-6 TRBV14 NA once
CARGAGGEDTQYF TGTGCCAGAGGAGCGGGAGGGGAGGATACGCAGTATTTT TRBJ2-3 TRBV6-5 TRBD2 NA
CASSYNGIRAHNYGYTF TGTGCCAGCAGTTACAATGGCATTCGGGCGCATAACTATGGCTACACCTTC TRBJ1-2 TRBV5-4 NA NA
CASSHKRDGGEHTQYF TGTGCCAGCAGCCATAAACGGGACGGCGGGGAACATACGCAGTATTTT TRBJ2-3 TRBV7-8 NA NA
CASTRQEENGYTF TGTGCCAGCACCCGACAGGAGGAAAATGGCTACACCTTC TRBJ1-2 TRBV7-2 NA few
CASSPRQGASPLHF TGTGCCAGCAGTCCCAGACAGGGGGCCTCACCCCTCCACTTT TRBJ1-6 TRBV2 TRBD1 NA
CASSLPGAGAKEQYF TGTGCCAGCAGTTTACCTGGGGCAGGGGCTAAGGAGCAGTACTTC TRBJ2-7 TRBV28 NA few
CASSDLPNYGYTF TGTGCCAGCAGCGACCTCCCAAACTATGGCTACACCTTC TRBJ1-2 TRBV7-2 NA NA
CSVRTNTGELFF TGCAGCGTACGGACGAATACCGGGGAGCTGTTTTTT TRBJ2-2 TRBV29-1 NA NA
CASSIRGPGYEQYF TGTGCCAGTAGTATCCGGGGTCCAGGATACGAGCAGTACTTC TRBJ2-7 TRBV19 NA NA
CASRPGWGESYNEQFF TGTGCCAGCAGGCCCGGGTGGGGGGAGTCCTACAATGAGCAGTTCTTC TRBJ2-1 TRBV11-2 NA NA
CASSEVGRGRIANTGELFF TGTGCCAGCAGTGAAGTAGGCAGGGGACGGATAGCGAACACCGGGGAGCTGTTTTTT TRBJ2-2 TRBV2 NA NA